This T cell receptor beta chain was recorded in a study of beta chain features in type 1 diabetes. Study-level results: Among patients, naive, central memory and Treg TCRB repertoires appeared more similar than among healthy donors. Shortening that was moderate but significant affected the TCRB CDR3s of Type 1 diabetes patients in all four CD4+ subsets.

Sampling consisted of one heparinised blood draw per donor, averaging roughly 100 mL. Sorting of CD4+ naive, central memory, regulatory and stem cell-like memory cells was performed via CD45RO/CCR7/CD25/CD127/CD95/CD27. Expressed TCRB transcripts were sequenced after all isolated RNA was converted to cDNA. Clones were sequenced by immunoSEQ multiplex PCR, and TCRdb holds only the in-frame ones, with some missing. The table records about 140,000 clones, 9.5% to 10% of them present only once. Notes on this clone: Its specificity is unknown.

Sequencing used central memory CD4+ T cells from blood. The receptor's source is a woman in her forties in good health.

The CDR3 region is CASSPPSRTGELFF. The CDR3 DNA reads as TGTGCCAGCTCACCACCGAGCCGAACCGGGGAGCTGTTTTTT. The chain carries TRBV18 and TRBJ2-2; D unresolved. The germline CDR1 and CDR2 sequences are KGHSH and LQKENI. CDR3 length: 14 residues. V was clipped by 0 bases and J by 5 bases, with 7 bases between them.